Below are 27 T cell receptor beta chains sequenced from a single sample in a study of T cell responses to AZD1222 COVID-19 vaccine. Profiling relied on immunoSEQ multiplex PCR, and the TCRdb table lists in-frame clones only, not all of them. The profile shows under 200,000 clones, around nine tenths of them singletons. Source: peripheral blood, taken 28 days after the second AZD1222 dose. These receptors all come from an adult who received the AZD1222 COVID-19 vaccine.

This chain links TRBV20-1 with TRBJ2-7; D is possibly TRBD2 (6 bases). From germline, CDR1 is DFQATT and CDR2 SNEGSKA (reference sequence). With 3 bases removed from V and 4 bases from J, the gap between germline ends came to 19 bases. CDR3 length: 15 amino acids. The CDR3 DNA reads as TGCAGTGCTAGTCAGCGCTCGGGGGTAGGTTACGAGCAGTACTTC. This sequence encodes CSASQRSGVGYEQYF.

CDR3 in amino acids: CASSLASGRTDTQYF. Written as DNA, the CDR3 is TGTGCCAGCAGCTTGGCCAGCGGGAGGACAGATACGCAGTATTTT. The rearrangement joins TRBV5-5 to TRBJ2-3; 9 bases agree with TRBD2. Germline CDR1 is SGHKS and CDR2 is YYEKEE (reference sequence). CDR3 length equals 15 residues. The V gene end was trimmed by 0 bases and the J gene end by 3 bases; junction bases not matched to a gene: 2.

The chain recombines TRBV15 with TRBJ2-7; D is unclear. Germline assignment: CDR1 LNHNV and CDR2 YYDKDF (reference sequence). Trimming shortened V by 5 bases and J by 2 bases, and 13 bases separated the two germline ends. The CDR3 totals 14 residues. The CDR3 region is CATSPSANPYEQYF. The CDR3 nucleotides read TGTGCCACCAGCCCCTCCGCGAATCCCTACGAGCAGTACTTC.

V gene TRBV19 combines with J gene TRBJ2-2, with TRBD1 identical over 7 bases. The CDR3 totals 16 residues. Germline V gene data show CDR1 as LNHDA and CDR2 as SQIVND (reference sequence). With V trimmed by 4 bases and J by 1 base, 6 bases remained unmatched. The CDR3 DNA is TGTGCCAGTAGTACTTACCGGACAGGGAACACCGGGGAGCTGTTTTTT. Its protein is CASSTYRTGNTGELFF.

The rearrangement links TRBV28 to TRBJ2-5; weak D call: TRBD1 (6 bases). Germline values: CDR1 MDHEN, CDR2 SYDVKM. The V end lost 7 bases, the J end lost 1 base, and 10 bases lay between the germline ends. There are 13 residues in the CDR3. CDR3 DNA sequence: TGTGCCAGCACCGGGACACGCCAAGAGACCCAGTACTTC. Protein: CASTGTRQETQYF.

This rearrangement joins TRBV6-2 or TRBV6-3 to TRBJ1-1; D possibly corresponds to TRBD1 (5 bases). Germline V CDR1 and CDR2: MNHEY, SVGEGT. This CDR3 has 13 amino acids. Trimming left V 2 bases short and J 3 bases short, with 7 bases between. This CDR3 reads CASSYRGHTEAFF. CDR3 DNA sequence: TGTGCCAGCAGTTACAGGGGTCACACTGAAGCTTTCTTT.

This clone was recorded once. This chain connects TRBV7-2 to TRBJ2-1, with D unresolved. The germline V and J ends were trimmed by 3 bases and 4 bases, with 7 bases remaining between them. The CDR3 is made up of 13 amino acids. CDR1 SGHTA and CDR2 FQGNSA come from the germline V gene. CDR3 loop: CASSFNRYNEQFF. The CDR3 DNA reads TGTGCCAGCAGCTTTAACAGATACAATGAGCAGTTCTTC. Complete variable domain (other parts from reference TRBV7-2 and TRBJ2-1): GAGVSQSPSNKVTEKGKDVELRCDPISGHTALYWYRQSLGQGLEFLIYFQGNSAPDKSGLPSDRFSAERTGGSVSTLTIQRTQQEDSAVYLCASSFNRYNEQFFGPGTRLTVL.

The DNA for the CDR3 is TGTGCCAGCAGTTCCCCGGACAGGGTCGCCTACGAGCAGTACTTC. Encoded protein: CASSSPDRVAYEQYF. The rearrangement uses TRBV28 and TRBJ2-7, with 8 bases matching TRBD1. The CDR3 consists of 15 residues. The V and J ends lost 4 bases and 2 bases, in that order; junction bases with no gene match: 7. CDR1 MDHEN and CDR2 SYDVKM come from the germline V gene.

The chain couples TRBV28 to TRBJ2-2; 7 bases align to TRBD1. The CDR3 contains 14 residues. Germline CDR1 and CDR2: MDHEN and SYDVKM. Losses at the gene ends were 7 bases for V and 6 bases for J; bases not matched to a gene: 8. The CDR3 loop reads CASTTTGRSGELFF. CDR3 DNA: TGTGCCAGCACCACGACAGGGCGCTCCGGGGAGCTGTTTTTT. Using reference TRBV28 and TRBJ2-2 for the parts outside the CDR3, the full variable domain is DVKVTQSSRYLVKRTGEKVFLECVQDMDHENMFWYRQDPGLGLRLIYFSYDVKMKEKGDIPEGYSVSREKKERFSLILESASTNQTSMYLCASTTTGRSGELFFGEGSRLTVL.

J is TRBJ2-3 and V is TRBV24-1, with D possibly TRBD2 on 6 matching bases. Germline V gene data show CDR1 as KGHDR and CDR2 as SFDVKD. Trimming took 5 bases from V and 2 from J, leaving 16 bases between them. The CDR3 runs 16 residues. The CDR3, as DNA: TGTGCCACCAGTGGTTTTGGGACTGGGAACACAGATACGCAGTATTTT. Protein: CATSGFGTGNTDTQYF.

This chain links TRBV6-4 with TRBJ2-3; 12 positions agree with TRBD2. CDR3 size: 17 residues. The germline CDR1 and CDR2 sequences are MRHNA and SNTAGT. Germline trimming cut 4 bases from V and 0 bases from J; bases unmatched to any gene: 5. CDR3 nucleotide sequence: TGTGCCAGCAGTGCACTAGCGGGAGGCCCTAGCACAGATACGCAGTATTTT. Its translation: CASSALAGGPSTDTQYF.

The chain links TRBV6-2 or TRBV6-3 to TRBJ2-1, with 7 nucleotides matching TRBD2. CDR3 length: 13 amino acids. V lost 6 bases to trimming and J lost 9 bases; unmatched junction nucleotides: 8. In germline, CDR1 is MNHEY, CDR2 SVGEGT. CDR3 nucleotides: TGTGCCAGCAGCCTAGACCCGGGGGGTGAGCAGTTCTTC. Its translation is CASSLDPGGEQFF.

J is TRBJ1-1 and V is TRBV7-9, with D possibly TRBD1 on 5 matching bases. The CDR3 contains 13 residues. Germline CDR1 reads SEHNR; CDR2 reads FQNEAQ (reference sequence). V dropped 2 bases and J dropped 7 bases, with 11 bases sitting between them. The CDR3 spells CASSLTRDYEAFF. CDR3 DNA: TGTGCCAGCAGCTTAACCAGGGACTATGAAGCTTTCTTT.

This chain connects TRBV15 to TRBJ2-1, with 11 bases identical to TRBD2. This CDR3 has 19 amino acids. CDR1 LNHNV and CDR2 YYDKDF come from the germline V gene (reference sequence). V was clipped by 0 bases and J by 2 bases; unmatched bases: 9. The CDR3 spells CATSREGPSGRRAYNEQFF. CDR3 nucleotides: TGTGCCACCAGCAGAGAGGGGCCTAGCGGGAGGCGCGCCTACAATGAGCAGTTCTTC.

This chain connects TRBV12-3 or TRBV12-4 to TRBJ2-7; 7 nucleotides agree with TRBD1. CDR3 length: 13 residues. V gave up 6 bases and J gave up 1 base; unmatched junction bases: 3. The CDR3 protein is CASRRQGSYEQYF. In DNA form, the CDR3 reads TGTGCCAGCAGACGACAGGGTTCCTACGAGCAGTACTTC.

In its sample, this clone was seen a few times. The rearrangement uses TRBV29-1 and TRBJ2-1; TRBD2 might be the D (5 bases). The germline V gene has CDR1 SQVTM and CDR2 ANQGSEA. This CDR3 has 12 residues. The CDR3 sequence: CTTKSGYNEQFF. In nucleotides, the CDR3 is TGCACCACGAAGAGCGGATACAATGAGCAGTTCTTC.

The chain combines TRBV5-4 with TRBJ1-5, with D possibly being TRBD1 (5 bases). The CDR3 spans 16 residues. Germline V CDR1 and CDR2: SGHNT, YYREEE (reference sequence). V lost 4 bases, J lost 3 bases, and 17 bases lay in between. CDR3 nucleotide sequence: TGTGCCAGCAGCCAAGGACCCCCGGGGACCAATCAGCCCCAGCATTTT. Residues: CASSQGPPGTNQPQHF.

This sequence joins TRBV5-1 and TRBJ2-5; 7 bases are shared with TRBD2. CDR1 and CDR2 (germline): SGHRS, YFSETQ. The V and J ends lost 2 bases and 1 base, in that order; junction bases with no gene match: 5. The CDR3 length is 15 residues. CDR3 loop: CASSFRASGQETQYF. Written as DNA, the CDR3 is TGCGCCAGCAGCTTCCGCGCTAGCGGCCAAGAGACCCAGTACTTC.

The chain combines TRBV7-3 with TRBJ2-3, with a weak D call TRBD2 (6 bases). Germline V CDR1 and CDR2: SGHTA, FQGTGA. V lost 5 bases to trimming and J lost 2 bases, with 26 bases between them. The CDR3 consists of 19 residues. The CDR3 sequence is CASSPDQFGVLAFTDTQYF. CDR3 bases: TGTGCCAGCAGCCCCGACCAGTTCGGAGTACTAGCTTTCACAGATACGCAGTATTTT.

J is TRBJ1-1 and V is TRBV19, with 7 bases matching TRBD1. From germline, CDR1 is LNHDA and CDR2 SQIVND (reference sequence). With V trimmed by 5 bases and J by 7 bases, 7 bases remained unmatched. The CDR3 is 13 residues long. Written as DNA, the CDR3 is TGTGCCAGTAGTCCACAGGGGTGGGGTGAAGCTTTCTTT. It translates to CASSPQGWGEAFF.

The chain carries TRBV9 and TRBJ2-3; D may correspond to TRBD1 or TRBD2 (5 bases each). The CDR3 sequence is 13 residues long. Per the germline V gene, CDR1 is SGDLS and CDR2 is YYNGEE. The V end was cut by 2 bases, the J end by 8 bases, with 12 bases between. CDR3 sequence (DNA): TGTGCCAGCAGCGTTGATGGGGCGGGTACGCAGTATTTT. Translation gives CASSVDGAGTQYF. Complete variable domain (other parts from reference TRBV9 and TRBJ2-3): DSGVTQTPKHLITATGQRVTLRCSPRSGDLSVYWYQQSLDQGLQFLIQYYNGEERAKGNILERFSAQQFPDLHSELNLSSLELGDSALYFCASSVDGAGTQYFGPGTRLTVL.

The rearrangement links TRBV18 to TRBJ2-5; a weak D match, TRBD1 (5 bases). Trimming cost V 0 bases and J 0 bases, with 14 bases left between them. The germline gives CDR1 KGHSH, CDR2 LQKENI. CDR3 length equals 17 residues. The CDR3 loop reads CASSPPYGRANQETQYF. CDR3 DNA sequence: TGTGCCAGCTCACCACCGTACGGCAGGGCGAACCAAGAGACCCAGTACTTC. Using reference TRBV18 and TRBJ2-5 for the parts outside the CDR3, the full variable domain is NAGVMQNPRHLVRRRGQEARLRCSPMKGHSHVYWYRQLPEEGLKFMVYLQKENIIDESGMPKERFSAEFPKEGPSILRIQQVVRGDSAAYFCASSPPYGRANQETQYFGPGTRLLVL.

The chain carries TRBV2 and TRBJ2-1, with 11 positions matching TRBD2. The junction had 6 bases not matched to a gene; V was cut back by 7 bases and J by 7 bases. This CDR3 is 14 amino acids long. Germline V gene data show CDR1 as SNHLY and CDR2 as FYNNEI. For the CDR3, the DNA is TGTGCCAGCAAACTAGCGGGAGTAACAAATGAGCAGTTCTTC. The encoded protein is CASKLAGVTNEQFF.

The CDR3 DNA follows: TGTGCCAGCAGATCTCCTAGCGGGACCGGCTACAATGAGCAGTTCTTC. Its translation is CASRSPSGTGYNEQFF. V is TRBV7-9 and J is TRBJ2-1, with 9 bases that match TRBD2. V lost 6 bases to trimming and J lost 3 bases; unmatched junction nucleotides: 9. Per germline, CDR1 SEHNR and CDR2 FQNEAQ (reference sequence). The CDR3 covers 16 residues.

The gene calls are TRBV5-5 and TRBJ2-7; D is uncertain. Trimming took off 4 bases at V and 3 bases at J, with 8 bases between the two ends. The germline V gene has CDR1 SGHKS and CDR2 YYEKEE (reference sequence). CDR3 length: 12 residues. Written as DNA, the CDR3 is TGTGCCAGCAGCCTGGGCCTCTACGAGCAGTACTTC. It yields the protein CASSLGLYEQYF.

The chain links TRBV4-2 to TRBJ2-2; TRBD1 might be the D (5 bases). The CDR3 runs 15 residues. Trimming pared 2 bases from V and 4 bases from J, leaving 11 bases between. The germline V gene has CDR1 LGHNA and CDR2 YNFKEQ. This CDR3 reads CASSQSQGSTGELFF. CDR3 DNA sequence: TGTGCCAGCAGCCAATCCCAGGGTAGCACCGGGGAGCTGTTTTTT.

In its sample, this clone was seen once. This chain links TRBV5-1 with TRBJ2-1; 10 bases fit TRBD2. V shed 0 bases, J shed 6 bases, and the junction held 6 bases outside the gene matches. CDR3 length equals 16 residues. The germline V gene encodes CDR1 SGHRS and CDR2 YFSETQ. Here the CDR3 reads CASSLGAAGGFNEQFF. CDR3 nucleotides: TGCGCCAGCAGCTTGGGAGCAGCGGGAGGGTTCAATGAGCAGTTCTTC.